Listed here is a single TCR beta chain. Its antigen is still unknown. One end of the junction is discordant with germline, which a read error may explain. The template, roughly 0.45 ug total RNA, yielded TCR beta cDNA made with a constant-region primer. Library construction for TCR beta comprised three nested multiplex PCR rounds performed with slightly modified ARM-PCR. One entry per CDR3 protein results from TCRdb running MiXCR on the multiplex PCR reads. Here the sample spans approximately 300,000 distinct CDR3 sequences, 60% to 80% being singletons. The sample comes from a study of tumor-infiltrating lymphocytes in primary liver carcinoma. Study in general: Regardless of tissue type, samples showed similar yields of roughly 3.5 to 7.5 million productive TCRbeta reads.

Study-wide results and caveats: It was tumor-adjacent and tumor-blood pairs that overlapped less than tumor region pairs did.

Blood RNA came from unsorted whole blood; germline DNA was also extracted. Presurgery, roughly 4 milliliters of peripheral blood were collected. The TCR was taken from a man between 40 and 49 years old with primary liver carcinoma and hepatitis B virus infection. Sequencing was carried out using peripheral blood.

The CDR3 here is CASSFGKGITGAFF. Here the CDR3 DNA reads TGTGCCAGCAGCTTCGGCAAGGGGATCACTGGAGCTTTCTTT. The chain uses TRBV11-1 and TRBJ1-1, with a possible D match to TRBD1 (5 bases). There are 14 residues in the CDR3. In germline, CDR1 is SGHAT, CDR2 FQDESV (reference sequence). Full variable domain (remainder filled in from reference TRBV11-1 and TRBJ1-1): EAEVAQSPRYKITEKSQAVAFWCDPISGHATLYWYRQILGQGPELLVQFQDESVVDDSQLPKDRFSAERLKGVDSTLKIQPAELGDSAMYLCASSFGKGITGAFFGQGTRLTVV.